A single sample gave rise to the 10 T cell receptor beta chains below, sequenced in a study of blood T cell repertoires in COVID-19. Clones were sequenced by immunoSEQ multiplex PCR, and TCRdb holds only the in-frame ones, with some missing. The sample has approximately 66,000 clones; just over 85% are singletons. Specimen: peripheral blood. The source is a man aged 50 or older with active COVID-19.

The chain joins TRBV21-1 to TRBJ2-4; TRBD2 reflects the table's D call only, with no check against the DNA. TRBV21-1 is shown as a pseudogene. CDR3 size: 17 residues. Here the CDR3 reads CASSKAVAGATKNIQYF. Here the CDR3 DNA reads TGTGCCAGCAGCAAAGCGGTAGCGGGAGCGACCAAAAACATTCAGTACTTC.

This clone has a handful of counts. The chain's CDR3 is CASSLGRVDTEAFF. CDR3 DNA sequence: TGTGCCAGCAGCTTAGGCAGGGTGGACACTGAAGCTTTCTTT. The chain joins TRBV11-2 to TRBJ1-1; tentative D call: TRBD1 (5 bases). With 1 base removed from V and 3 bases from J, the gap between germline ends came to 9 bases. CDR3 length: 14 amino acids. Germline CDR1 is SGHAT and CDR2 is FQNNGV.

This chain uses TRBV5-4 with TRBJ2-5; TRBD2 matches at 12 bases. Trimming cost V 6 bases and J 4 bases; bases outside gene matches: 7. CDR1 SGHNT and CDR2 YYREEE come from the germline V gene (reference sequence). This CDR3 has 15 residues. The CDR3 region has the DNA TGTGCCAGCACCTGGACTAGCGGGGCCGGAGAGACCCAGTACTTC. Translating gives CASTWTSGAGETQYF.

This chain joins TRBV2 and TRBJ2-6; the D gene is possibly TRBD1 (6 bases). This CDR3 is built from 15 residues. Germline CDR1 and CDR2: SNHLY and FYNNEI. The CDR3 DNA is TGTGCTACCATCGGACAGACCCCCGGGGCCAACGTCCTGACTTTC. The encoded protein is CATIGQTPGANVLTF.

The V call is TRBV7-8, the J call TRBJ2-7, with D unclear. Germline V lookup: CDR1 SGHVS, CDR2 FQNEAQ. The CDR3 extends over 14 amino acids. V lost 0 bases, J lost 3 bases, and 9 bases lay in between. For the CDR3, the DNA is TGTGCCAGCAGCTTAGCTGGCGGCCTCTACGAGCAGTACTTC. It is translated as CASSLAGGLYEQYF.

V gene TRBV7-6 combines with J gene TRBJ2-2, with 8 nucleotides matching TRBD1. The CDR3 consists of 16 residues. The V gene end was trimmed by 5 bases and the J gene end by 3 bases; junction bases not matched to a gene: 8. Per germline, CDR1 SGHVS and CDR2 FNYEAQ. In DNA, the CDR3 is TGTGCCAGCAGCCCAGACAGGGGAGCGTACACCGGGGAGCTGTTTTTT. Its translation is CASSPDRGAYTGELFF.

The rearrangement links TRBV19 to TRBJ2-3, with 8 bases aligning to TRBD1. After removal of 4 bases from V and 11 bases from J, the junction contained 5 bases not matched to a gene. This CDR3 comprises 12 residues. CDR1 LNHDA and CDR2 SQIVND come from the germline V gene (reference sequence). CDR3 residues: CASSTPGQGQYF. The CDR3, as DNA: TGTGCCAGTAGTACCCCCGGACAGGGGCAGTATTTT.

The J gene is TRBJ2-7, the V gene TRBV5-5; weak D call: TRBD2 (6 bases). In germline, CDR1 is SGHKS, CDR2 YYEKEE (reference sequence). Trimming removed 2 bases from V and 1 base from J, with 7 bases in between. The CDR3 is 13 residues long. CDR3 in DNA: TGTGCCAGCAGCTTTGGGGGGTCCTACGAGCAGTACTTC. This encodes CASSFGGSYEQYF.

Written as DNA, the CDR3 is TGTGCCAGCAGTTACCGCGGGGGATTTGGCAACGAGCAGTACGTC. This gives the protein CASSYRGGFGNEQYV. The chain uses TRBV6-6 and TRBJ2-7; 7 positions agree with TRBD2. The CDR3 spans 15 residues. Unmatched junction bases numbered 9, after V lost 2 bases and J lost 5 bases. CDR1 is MNHNY and CDR2 is SVGAGI in the germline V gene (reference sequence).

This chain's CDR3 is CATSQGRRDKETQYF. The DNA of the CDR3 is TGTGCCACCAGTCAGGGGCGAAGAGATAAGGAGACCCAGTACTTC. The gene calls are TRBV24-1 and TRBJ2-5; possibly TRBD1 for D (6 bases). Germline values: CDR1 KGHDR, CDR2 SFDVKD. The CDR3 covers 15 residues. The ends were cut back, 6 bases at V and 5 bases at J, with 18 bases in the middle.